This T cell receptor beta chain originates from a study of identical twins. Germline CDR1 MGHDK, CDR2 SYGVNS. The CDR3 has 16 amino acids. The V segment lost 4 bases and the J segment 2 bases; nucleotides outside the gene matches: 8. TCRdb re-called the 5' RACE reads through MiXCR, storing one row per CDR3 protein. The table includes about 1.7 million distinct CDR3 sequences, about 31% detected once. This receptor was obtained from a newborn girl in good health. The sequenced material came from cord blood. This chain joins TRBV25-1 and TRBJ2-7, with 10 bases aligning to TRBD2. This CDR3 reads CASSGPLAGDPYEQYF. In DNA form, the CDR3 reads TGTGCCAGCAGTGGGCCTCTAGCGGGGGATCCCTACGAGCAGTACTTC.